This TCR beta chain emerged from a study of T cell repertoires in cytomegalovirus infection. Study-wide background: Public TCR beta signatures were indicative of both CMV infection and a matching HLA type. Study observations and caveats: Summed frequency of public TCR beta families distinguished CMV carriers with the relevant HLA. Dominant in the ex vivo response were TCR beta clonotypes restricted by HLA-C and specific for CMV.

In germline, CDR1 is MNHEY, CDR2 SVGAGI. The CDR3 is 14 amino acids. With 3 bases clipped from V and 7 bases from J, the junction kept 7 bases outside the gene matches. TCRdb independently ran MiXCR on the reads; one entry per CDR3 protein. The data show about 440,000 distinct CDR3 sequences, approximately 31% seen once. This clonotype was recorded a few times. Its antigen is currently unknown. Sequenced: PBMCs. This sequence was found in a human donor in good health (CMV status not recorded). Some clones in this sample may be carry-over from other donors' samples. The V call is TRBV6-5, the J call TRBJ1-1; 8 nucleotides align to TRBD1. The CDR3 nucleotides read TGTGCCAGCAGTTATGACAGGGGAGGGCTTGAAGCTTTCTTT. It yields the protein CASSYDRGGLEAFF.